This passage covers 29 T cell receptor beta chains from one sample sequenced in a study of identical twins. TCRdb re-called the 5' RACE reads with MiXCR, one entry per CDR3 protein. The data hold 210,000 or so distinct CDR3 sequences, with about 16% observed a single time. The same sample was also studied in work on T cells expressing NK-cell markers.

Sequenced sample: CD8+ T cells sorted from blood. The receptors were gathered from a woman aged 18-29 years in good health.

This clonotype came up a few times. This sequence joins TRBV27 and TRBJ2-3; TRBD2 aligns across 7 bases. The CDR3 covers 16 residues. Losses at the gene ends were 2 bases for V and 5 bases for J; bases not matched to a gene: 10. Germline values: CDR1 MNHEY, CDR2 SMNVEV (reference sequence). This chain's CDR3 is CASSLSMGGPIDTQYF. For the CDR3, the DNA is TGTGCCAGCAGTTTAAGTATGGGAGGGCCTATAGATACGCAGTATTTT.

This clonotype was seen ten or more times. This chain connects TRBV15 to TRBJ1-1; TRBD1 might be the D (5 bases). CDR1 is LNHNV, CDR2 YYDKDF, per germline (reference sequence). The CDR3 contains 13 residues. V was clipped by 0 bases and J by 7 bases, with 9 bases between them. CDR3 DNA sequence: TGTGCCACCAGCAGAGAGGAGACAGATGAAGCTTTCTTT. It is translated as CATSREETDEAFF.

This clonotype appeared a few times. J is TRBJ1-1 and V is TRBV12-5; D call uncertain. Germline CDR1 is LGHNT and CDR2 is FRNRAP. The CDR3 is 16 amino acids. Trimming left V 0 bases short and J 3 bases short, with 14 bases between. CDR3 region: CASGLVPGQVDTEAFF. The CDR3 DNA follows: TGTGCTAGTGGTTTGGTCCCCGGGCAGGTAGACACTGAAGCTTTCTTT.

This clonotype has more than one count but fewer than ten. The chain has TRBV7-2 and TRBJ1-5, with a possible D match to TRBD1 (6 bases). This CDR3 has 15 amino acids. The germline CDR1 and CDR2 sequences are SGHTA and FQGNSA. With 4 bases removed from V and 7 bases from J, the gap between germline ends came to 17 bases. CDR3 amino acids: CASSYTGTTLQPQHF. The CDR3 DNA sequence: TGTGCCAGCAGCTACACCGGGACAACTCTCCAGCCCCAGCATTTT.

This clonotype was counted many times. The gene calls are TRBV6-1 and TRBJ2-7; 10 bases map to TRBD2. Germline lookup yields CDR1 MNHNS and CDR2 SASEGT. CDR3 length: 16 amino acids. V was pared by 5 bases and J by 0 bases, with 7 bases of the junction left unmatched. CDR3 sequence: CASSKTSGASSYEQYF. The CDR3 DNA reads as TGTGCCAGCAGTAAAACTAGCGGGGCGAGCTCCTACGAGCAGTACTTC.

This chain links TRBV6-5 with TRBJ2-7; TRBD1 matches at 11 bases. The CDR3 runs to 15 residues. Per the germline V gene, CDR1 is MNHEY and CDR2 is SVGAGI. The V gene end was trimmed by 2 bases and the J gene end by 2 bases; junction bases not matched to a gene: 2. The CDR3 protein is CASSYGTGGAYEQYF. As DNA, the CDR3 is TGTGCCAGCAGTTACGGGACAGGGGGTGCCTACGAGCAGTACTTC.

The chain recombines TRBV20-1 with TRBJ2-7; the match to TRBD2 covers 10 bases. V was clipped by 0 bases and J by 7 bases; unmatched bases: 6. Germline V lookup: CDR1 DFQATT, CDR2 SNEGSKA (reference sequence). The CDR3 has 14 amino acids. CDR3 protein: CSAREPLAGSEQYF. The CDR3 DNA reads TGCAGTGCTAGAGAGCCACTAGCGGGGAGTGAGCAGTACTTC.

This clonotype was picked up many times. The gene calls are TRBV29-1 and TRBJ2-1, with D hard to call. The germline V gene has CDR1 SQVTM and CDR2 ANQGSEA. V lost 5 bases and J 0 bases, leaving 5 bases between the germline ends. CDR3 length: 12 amino acids. The CDR3 sequence: CSVTVSYNEQFF. The CDR3 DNA is TGCAGCGTTACCGTCTCCTACAATGAGCAGTTCTTC.

This clonotype has only a few counts. This sequence joins TRBV4-3 and TRBJ2-3; maybe TRBD2 (5 bases). The CDR3 totals 14 residues. From germline, CDR1 is LGHNA and CDR2 YSLEER. The V end was cut by 1 base, the J end by 1 base, with 6 bases between. The CDR3 here is CASSQGAGTDTQYF. The CDR3 DNA follows: TGCGCCAGCAGCCAAGGAGCGGGCACAGATACGCAGTATTTT.

The V gene is TRBV7-9, the J gene TRBJ2-7; 7 bases are a match to TRBD1. From germline, CDR1 is SEHNR and CDR2 FQNEAQ (reference sequence). CDR3 length: 12 residues. V was clipped by 7 bases and J by 6 bases; unmatched bases: 6. CDR3 nucleotides: TGTGCCAGCACTATACAGGGGAGCGAGCAGTACTTC. Translating it yields CASTIQGSEQYF.

This clonotype was counted at least ten times. The chain links TRBV5-1 to TRBJ2-1; 9 bases line up with TRBD1. The germline V gene encodes CDR1 SGHRS and CDR2 YFSETQ. The CDR3 is 16 amino acids. The V gene end was trimmed by 3 bases and the J gene end by 4 bases; junction bases not matched to a gene: 8. The chain's CDR3 is CASSYRGQVPYNEQFF. In DNA, the CDR3 is TGCGCCAGCAGCTACAGGGGGCAGGTACCGTACAATGAGCAGTTCTTC.

The genes are TRBV7-9 and TRBJ1-1, with D uncertain. This CDR3 contains 12 residues. The V gene's germline CDR1 is SEHNR and CDR2 FQNEAQ (reference sequence). V lost 2 bases, J lost 7 bases, and 8 bases lay in between. CDR3 coding DNA: TGTGCCAGCAGCTTAAGCGCAGGTGAAGCTTTCTTT. This codes for CASSLSAGEAFF.

As regards this clonotype: Sequence at one end of the junction differs from germline and may be a read error. The chain recombines TRBV29-1 with TRBJ1-1; tentatively, D is TRBD1 (6 bases). The germline CDR1 and CDR2 sequences are SQVTM and ANQGSEA. CDR3 length: 11 residues. The CDR3: CSVVSSVGAIF. The CDR3 DNA reads TGCAGCGTTGTCTCTTCGGTGGGGGCAATCTTT.

This clonotype has a handful of counts. The chain recombines TRBV5-6 with TRBJ2-4; D remains ambiguous. From germline, CDR1 is SGHDT and CDR2 YYEEEE. V was shortened by 1 base and J by 5 bases, with 4 bases between the two germline ends. This CDR3 has 12 residues. CDR3 sequence: CASSLSENIQYF. The CDR3 coding sequence is TGTGCCAGCAGCTTGTCGGAAAACATTCAGTACTTC.

This clonotype was detected only a few times. The chain combines TRBV6-1 with TRBJ2-1; D unresolved. The length of the CDR3 is 13 residues. The V end was cut by 0 bases, the J end by 4 bases, with 4 bases between. Germline V gene data show CDR1 as MNHNS and CDR2 as SASEGT. Here the CDR3 DNA reads TGTGCCAGCAGTGAAGCGCTTTACAATGAGCAGTTCTTC. Translating it yields CASSEALYNEQFF.

This clonotype has a handful of counts. The chain employs TRBV7-9 and TRBJ2-1; 12 positions match TRBD2. Germline values: CDR1 SEHNR, CDR2 FQNEAQ (reference sequence). Losses at the gene ends were 4 bases for V and 8 bases for J; bases not matched to a gene: 6. This CDR3 spans 15 amino acids. CDR3 coding DNA: TGTGCCAGCAGCTCCGTGGCTAGCGGGGGGGATGAGCAGTTCTTC. Protein: CASSSVASGGDEQFF.

V is TRBV12-3 or TRBV12-4 and J is TRBJ2-2, with D uncertain. Between the trimmed V and J ends, which lost 3 bases and 2 bases, there was a span of 4 bases. The CDR3 runs to 13 residues. Here the CDR3 DNA reads TGTGCCAGCAGTTTGTTTAACACCGGGGAGCTGTTTTTT. Its protein product is CASSLFNTGELFF.

The chain combines TRBV6-2 or TRBV6-3 with TRBJ2-2; 7 nucleotides align to TRBD1. The CDR3 is made up of 16 amino acids. The germline V gene has CDR1 MNHEY and CDR2 SVGEGT. V shed 6 bases and J 5 bases; nucleotides not matched to a gene: 12. CDR3 DNA sequence: TGTGCCAGCAGCAATGACAGGGAGTCTAGTACCGGGGAGCTGTTTTTT. It is translated as CASSNDRESSTGELFF.

CDR3 sequence (DNA): TGTGCTAGTGGTACCCTCGGGACTAGTAGAGAGACCCAGTACTTC. Its translation: CASGTLGTSRETQYF. The V call is TRBV12-5, the J call TRBJ2-5; 8 nucleotides line up with TRBD2. V was pared by 5 bases and J by 4 bases, with 9 bases of the junction left unmatched. The CDR3 consists of 15 residues. CDR1 and CDR2 from the germline V gene are LGHNT and FRNRAP.

CDR3 in DNA: TGTGCCAGCAGCTTCCCTAGCGGGAACACCGGGGAGCTGTTTTTT. Protein product: CASSFPSGNTGELFF. The rearrangement links TRBV7-9 to TRBJ2-2; TRBD2 matches 7 bases. Looked up from germline, CDR1 is SEHNR and CDR2 is FQNEAQ (reference sequence). The CDR3 is 15 amino acids. Trimming removed 3 bases from V and 1 base from J; junction bases left unmatched: 2.

The chain has TRBV20-1 and TRBJ2-1; TRBD2 matches 13 bases. Looked up from germline, CDR1 is DFQATT and CDR2 is SNEGSKA (reference sequence). V lost 6 bases to trimming and J lost 10 bases; unmatched junction nucleotides: 12. The CDR3 loop spans 15 amino acids. The CDR3 DNA sequence: TGCAGTGCAAGGACTAGCGGGAGCCCTTTAGGGGAGCAGTTCTTC. It encodes CSARTSGSPLGEQFF.

In this sample, this clonotype turned up a few times. The rearrangement links TRBV20-1 to TRBJ1-5, with a tentative D call TRBD1 (6 bases). Germline CDR1 and CDR2: DFQATT and SNEGSKA (reference sequence). The CDR3 runs 14 residues. The ends were cut back, 5 bases at V and 3 bases at J, with 14 bases in the middle. CDR3 loop: CSASGVSHNQPQHF. The CDR3 nucleotides are TGCAGTGCTTCAGGGGTCTCCCACAATCAGCCCCAGCATTTT.

This clonotype turned up a few times. The chain links TRBV11-2 to TRBJ2-3, with D unresolved. The CDR3 contains 16 residues. The germline V gene has CDR1 SGHAT and CDR2 FQNNGV. V was shortened by 6 bases and J by 1 base, with 17 bases between the two germline ends. The CDR3 bases are TGTGCCAGCAGGGACCCAGGTTCTCCCGGCACAGATACGCAGTATTTT. Protein sequence: CASRDPGSPGTDTQYF.

This clonotype was picked up a small number of times. V is TRBV7-6 and J is TRBJ2-7; 9 nucleotides match TRBD1. Germline values: CDR1 SGHVS, CDR2 FNYEAQ. V shed 7 bases and J 0 bases; nucleotides not matched to a gene: 10. There are 16 residues in the CDR3. CDR3: CASIDRGASNSYEQYF. The CDR3 region has the DNA TGTGCCAGCATCGACAGGGGGGCATCCAACTCCTACGAGCAGTACTTC. The full variable domain, with the rest looked up from reference TRBV7-6 and TRBJ2-7, is GAGVSQSPRYKVTKRGQDVALRCDPISGHVSLYWYRQALGQGPEFLTYFNYEAQQDKSGLPNDRFSAERPEGSISTLTIQRTEQRDSAMYRCASIDRGASNSYEQYFGPGTRLTVT.

This clonotype was observed a few times. V gene TRBV4-1 combines with J gene TRBJ2-1, with a possible D match to TRBD2 (5 bases). The CDR3 runs to 15 residues. V was cut by 4 bases and J by 7 bases, with 17 bases left in between. CDR1 is MGHRA and CDR2 is YSYEKL in the germline V gene. CDR3 loop: CASSLLGADSNEQFF. CDR3 DNA sequence: TGCGCCAGCAGCCTCCTGGGAGCGGACTCAAATGAGCAGTTCTTC.

The chain uses TRBV12-5 and TRBJ2-6; D might be TRBD1 (6 bases). The CDR3 is 20 residues long. Per germline, CDR1 LGHNT and CDR2 FRNRAP. V was shortened by 5 bases and J by 4 bases, with 27 bases between the two germline ends. The CDR3 is CASGTNNPGQPPGGANVLTF. The CDR3 coding sequence is TGTGCTAGTGGTACGAACAACCCGGGACAACCCCCGGGCGGGGCCAACGTCCTGACTTTC.

This clonotype occurred a few times. The chain links TRBV10-3 to TRBJ2-7; no reliable D call. Germline V lookup: CDR1 ENHRY, CDR2 SYGVKD. The V and J ends lost 3 bases and 2 bases respectively, with 20 bases between them. This CDR3 is built from 17 residues. CDR3 region: CAISDPLGTDPTYEQYF. DNA for the CDR3: TGTGCCATCAGTGATCCCCTGGGCACAGATCCGACCTACGAGCAGTACTTC.

The CDR3 spells CASSQFMNTEAFF. Written as DNA, the CDR3 is TGTGCCAGCAGCCAGTTTATGAACACTGAAGCTTTCTTT. V usage is TRBV3-1 and J usage is TRBJ1-1; D is uncertain. This CDR3 is built from 13 residues. Trimming removed 3 bases from V and 0 bases from J, with 5 bases in between. The germline CDR1 and CDR2 sequences are LGHDT and YNNKEL (reference sequence).

The rearrangement joins TRBV6-1 to TRBJ2-2; 13 nucleotides agree with TRBD2. CDR3 length equals 13 residues. Germline CDR1 is MNHNS and CDR2 is SASEGT. V was clipped by 10 bases and J by 5 bases; unmatched bases: 1. CDR3 in DNA: TGTGCCACGACTAGCGGGGGGACCGGGGAGCTGTTTTTT. Protein sequence: CATTSGGTGELFF.